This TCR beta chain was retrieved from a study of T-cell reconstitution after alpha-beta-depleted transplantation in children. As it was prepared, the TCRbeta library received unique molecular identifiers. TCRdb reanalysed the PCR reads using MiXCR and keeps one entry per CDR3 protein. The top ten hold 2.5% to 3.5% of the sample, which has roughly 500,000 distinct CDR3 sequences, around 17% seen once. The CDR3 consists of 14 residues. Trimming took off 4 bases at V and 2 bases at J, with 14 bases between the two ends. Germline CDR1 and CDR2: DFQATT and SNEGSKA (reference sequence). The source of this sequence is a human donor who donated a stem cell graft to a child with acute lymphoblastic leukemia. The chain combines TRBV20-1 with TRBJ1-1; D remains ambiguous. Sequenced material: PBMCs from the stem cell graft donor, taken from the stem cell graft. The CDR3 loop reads CSAMVGGINTEAFF. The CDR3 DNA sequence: TGCAGTGCTATGGTGGGAGGTATAAACACTGAAGCTTTCTTT.